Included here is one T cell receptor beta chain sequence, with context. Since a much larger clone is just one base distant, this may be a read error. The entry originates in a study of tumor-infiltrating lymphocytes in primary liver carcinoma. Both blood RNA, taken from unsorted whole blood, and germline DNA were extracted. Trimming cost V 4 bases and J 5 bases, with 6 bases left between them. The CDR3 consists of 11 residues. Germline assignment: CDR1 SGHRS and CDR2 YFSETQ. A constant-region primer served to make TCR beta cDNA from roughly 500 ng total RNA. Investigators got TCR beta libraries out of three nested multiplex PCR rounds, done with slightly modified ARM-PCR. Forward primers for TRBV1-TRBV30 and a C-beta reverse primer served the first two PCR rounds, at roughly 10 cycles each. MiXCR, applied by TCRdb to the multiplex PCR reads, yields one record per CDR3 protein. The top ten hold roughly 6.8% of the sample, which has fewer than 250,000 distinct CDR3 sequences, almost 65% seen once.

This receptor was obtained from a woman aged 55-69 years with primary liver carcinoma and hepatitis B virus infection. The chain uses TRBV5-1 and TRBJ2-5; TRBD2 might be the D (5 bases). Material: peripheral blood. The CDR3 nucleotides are TGCGCCAGCAGCCGGAGGGAGACCCAGTACTTC. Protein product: CASSRRETQYF.